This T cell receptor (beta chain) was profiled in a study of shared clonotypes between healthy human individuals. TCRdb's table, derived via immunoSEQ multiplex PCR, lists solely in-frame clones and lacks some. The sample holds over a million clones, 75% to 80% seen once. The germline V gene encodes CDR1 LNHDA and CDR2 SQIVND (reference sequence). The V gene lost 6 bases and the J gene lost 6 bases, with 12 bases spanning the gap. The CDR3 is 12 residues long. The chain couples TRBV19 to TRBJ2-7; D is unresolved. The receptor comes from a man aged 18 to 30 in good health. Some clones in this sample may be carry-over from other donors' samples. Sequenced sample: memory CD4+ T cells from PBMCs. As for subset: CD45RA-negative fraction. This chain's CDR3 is CASRNAYGEQYF. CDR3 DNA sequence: TGTGCCAGTAGGAACGCCTACGGCGAGCAGTACTTC.